The rows below give T cell receptor beta chains drawn from one sample of a study of blood T cell repertoires in COVID-19. Measured with immunoSEQ multiplex PCR; TCRdb has only the in-frame clones, and not every one. The sample comprises approximately 200,000 clones, about 85% of which are singletons, and roughly a sixth rests with the top ten. Sequences were obtained from PBMCs or T cells enriched from blood (not recorded which). These receptors were taken from a middle-aged man who had recovered from COVID-19. CDR3s include the opening cysteine and the closing phenylalanine or tryptophan. The D gene is left open where the match is weak. Only some rows state a clone size, as once, few, many or a class for expanded clones.

>TRBD1|once|TRBJ2-1|TRBV4-1
CASSQDLRDSPYNEQFF
TGCGCCAGCAGCCAAGATCTGAGGGACAGTCCTTACAATGAGCAGTTCTTC
>TRBD1|once|TRBJ2-1|TRBV11-3
CASSLGQGAYNEQFF
TGTGCCAGCAGCTTAGGTCAGGGGGCCTACAATGAGCAGTTCTTC
>-|-|TRBJ2-7|TRBV7-7
CASSFPGWQGWCEQYF
TGTGCTAGCAGCTTCCCAGGGTGGCAGGGGTGGTGCGAGCAGTACTTC
>-|-|TRBJ1-5|TRBV19
CASSIGGRNQPQHF
TGTGCCAGTAGTATAGGTGGCCGTAATCAGCCCCAGCATTTT
>TRBD2|few|TRBJ2-7|TRBV6-5
CASSYSTSLFWYEQYF
TGTGCCAGCAGTTACTCGACTAGCCTATTTTGGTACGAGCAGTACTTC
>-|-|TRBJ1-2|TRBV6-5
CASRNQHPSSYGYTF
TGTGCCAGCAGGAACCAACACCCTTCGTCGTATGGCTACACCTTC
>TRBD2|-|TRBJ2-1|TRBV12-3/TRBV12-4
CASGRAFEQFF
TGTGCCAGCGGGAGGGCCTTTGAGCAGTTCTTC
>TRBD2|once|TRBJ2-1|TRBV4-1
CASSPRPGGEQFF
TGCGCCAGCAGCCCCAGACCGGGAGGTGAGCAGTTCTTC
>-|-|TRBJ1-1|TRBV18
CASSSAGMNTEAFF
TGTGCCAGCTCCTCGGCAGGCATGAACACTGAAGCTTTCTTT
>TRBD1|-|TRBJ2-7|TRBV7-9
CASSLFLGQDYEQYF
TGTGCCAGCAGCTTATTCCTGGGACAGGACTACGAGCAGTACTTC
>-|once|TRBJ2-3|TRBV12-3/TRBV12-4
CASSPGGDTQYF
TGTGCCAGCAGTCCCGGAGGGGATACGCAGTATTTT
>TRBD1|-|TRBJ2-7|TRBV30
CAWNLDRVGDEQYF
TGTGCCTGGAACTTAGACAGGGTCGGGGACGAGCAGTACTTC